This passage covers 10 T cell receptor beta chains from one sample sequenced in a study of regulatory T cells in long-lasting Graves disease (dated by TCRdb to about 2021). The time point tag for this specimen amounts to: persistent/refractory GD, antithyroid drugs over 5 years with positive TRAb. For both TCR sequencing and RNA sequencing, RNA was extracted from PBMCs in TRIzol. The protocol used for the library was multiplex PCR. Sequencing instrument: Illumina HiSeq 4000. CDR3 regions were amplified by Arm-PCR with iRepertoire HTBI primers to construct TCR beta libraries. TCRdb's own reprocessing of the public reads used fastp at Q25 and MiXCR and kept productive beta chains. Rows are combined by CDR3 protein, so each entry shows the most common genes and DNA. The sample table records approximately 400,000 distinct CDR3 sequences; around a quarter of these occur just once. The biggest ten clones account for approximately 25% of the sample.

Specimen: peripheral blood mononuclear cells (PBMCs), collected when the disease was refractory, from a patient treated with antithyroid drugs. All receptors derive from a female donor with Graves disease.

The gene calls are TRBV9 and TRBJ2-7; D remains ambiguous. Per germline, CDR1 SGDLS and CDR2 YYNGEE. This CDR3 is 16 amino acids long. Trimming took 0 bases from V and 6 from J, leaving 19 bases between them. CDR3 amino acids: CASSVGADPVGGEQYF. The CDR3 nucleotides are TGTGCCAGCAGCGTAGGAGCCGATCCGGTGGGCGGCGAGCAGTACTTC.

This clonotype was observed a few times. CDR3 protein: CASSLGGALIGETQYF. The DNA for the CDR3 is TGTGCCAGCAGCTTAGGAGGGGCACTCATCGGAGAGACCCAGTACTTC. This rearrangement joins TRBV7-9 to TRBJ2-5; D possibly matches TRBD1 or TRBD2 (5 bases each). The V gene lost 1 base and the J gene lost 4 bases, with 16 bases spanning the gap. The germline gives CDR1 SEHNR, CDR2 FQNEAQ (reference sequence). This CDR3 spans 16 amino acids. The full variable domain, its missing parts supplied by reference TRBV7-9 and TRBJ2-5, is DTGVSQNPRHKITKRGQNVTFRCDPISEHNRLYWYRQTLGQGPEFLTYFQNEAQLEKSRLLSDRFSAERPKGSFSTLEIQRTEQGDSAMYLCASSLGGALIGETQYFGPGTRLLVL.

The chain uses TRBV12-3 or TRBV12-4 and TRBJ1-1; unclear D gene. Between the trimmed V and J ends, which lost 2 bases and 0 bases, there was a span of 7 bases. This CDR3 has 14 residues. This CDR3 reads CASSLIRMNTEAFF. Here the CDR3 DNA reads TGTGCCAGCAGTTTAATCCGTATGAACACTGAAGCTTTCTTT.

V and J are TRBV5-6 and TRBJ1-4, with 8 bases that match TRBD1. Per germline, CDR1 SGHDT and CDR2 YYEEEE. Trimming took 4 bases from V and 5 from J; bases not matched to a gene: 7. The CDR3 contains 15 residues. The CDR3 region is CASSIRDRMNEKLFF. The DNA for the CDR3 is TGTGCCAGCAGCATCCGGGACAGGATGAATGAAAAACTGTTTTTT. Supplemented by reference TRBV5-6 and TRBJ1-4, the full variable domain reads DAGVTQSPTHLIKTRGQQVTLRCSPKSGHDTVSWYQQALGQGPQFIFQYYEEEERQRGNFPDRFSGHQFPNYSSELNVNALLLGDSALYLCASSIRDRMNEKLFFGSGTQLSVL.

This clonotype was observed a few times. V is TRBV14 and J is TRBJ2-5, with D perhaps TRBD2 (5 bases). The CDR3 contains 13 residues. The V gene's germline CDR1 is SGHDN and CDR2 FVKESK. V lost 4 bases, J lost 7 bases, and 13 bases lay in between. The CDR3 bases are TGTGCCAGCAGCCTCAGTAAGAGCGGGACCCAGTACTTC. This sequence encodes CASSLSKSGTQYF.

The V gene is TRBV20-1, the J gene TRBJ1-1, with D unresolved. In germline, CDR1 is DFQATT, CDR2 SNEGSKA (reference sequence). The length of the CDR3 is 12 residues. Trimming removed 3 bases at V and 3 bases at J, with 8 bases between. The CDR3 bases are TGCAGTGCTAGTTTCGGGTACACTGAAGCTTTCTTT. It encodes CSASFGYTEAFF.

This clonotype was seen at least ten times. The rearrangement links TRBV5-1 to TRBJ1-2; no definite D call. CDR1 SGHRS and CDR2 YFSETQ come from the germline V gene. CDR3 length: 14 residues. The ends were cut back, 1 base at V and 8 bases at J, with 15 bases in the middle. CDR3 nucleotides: TGCGCCAGCAGCTTGACCCTCGGGGAAGCCGGCTACACCTTC. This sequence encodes CASSLTLGEAGYTF.

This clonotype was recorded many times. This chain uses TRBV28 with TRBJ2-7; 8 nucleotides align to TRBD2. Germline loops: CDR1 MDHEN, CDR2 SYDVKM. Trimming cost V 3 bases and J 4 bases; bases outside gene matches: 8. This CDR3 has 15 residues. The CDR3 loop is CASSLEPPGGYEQYF. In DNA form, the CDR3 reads TGTGCCAGCAGTTTGGAGCCCCCGGGGGGGTACGAGCAGTACTTC.

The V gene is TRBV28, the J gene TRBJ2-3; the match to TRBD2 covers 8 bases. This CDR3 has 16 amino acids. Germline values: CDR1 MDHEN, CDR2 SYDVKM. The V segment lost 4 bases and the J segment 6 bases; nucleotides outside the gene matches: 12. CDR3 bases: TGTGCCAGCAGTTCCGTCATTCGAGCGGGAGTGGATACGCAGTATTTT. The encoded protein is CASSSVIRAGVDTQYF.

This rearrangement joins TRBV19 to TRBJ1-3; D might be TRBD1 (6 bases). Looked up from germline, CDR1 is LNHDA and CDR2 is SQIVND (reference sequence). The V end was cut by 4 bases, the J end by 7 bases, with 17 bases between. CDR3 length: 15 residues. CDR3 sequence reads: CASSTGGFFGNTIYF. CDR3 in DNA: TGTGCCAGTAGTACCGGGGGCTTTTTCGGGAACACCATATATTTT.